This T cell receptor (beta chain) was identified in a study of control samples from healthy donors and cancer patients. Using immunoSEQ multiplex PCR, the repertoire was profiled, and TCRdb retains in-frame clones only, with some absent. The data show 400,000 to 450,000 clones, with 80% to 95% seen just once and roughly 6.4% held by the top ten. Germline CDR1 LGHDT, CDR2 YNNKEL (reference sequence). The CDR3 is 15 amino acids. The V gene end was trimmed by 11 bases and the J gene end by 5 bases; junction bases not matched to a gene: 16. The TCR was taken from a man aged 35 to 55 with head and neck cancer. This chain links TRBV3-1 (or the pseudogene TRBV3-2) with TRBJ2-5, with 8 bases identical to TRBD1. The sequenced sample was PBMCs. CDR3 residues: CAAAANPTGVETQYF. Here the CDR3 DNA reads TGTGCCGCAGCAGCCAACCCGACAGGGGTGGAGACCCAGTACTTC.